The TCR beta chain under discussion was sequenced for a study of blood T cell repertoires in COVID-19. Study-level information: Collection of acute and convalescent COVID-19 samples took place in the United States, Italy and Spain.

Sequencing was performed with immunoSEQ multiplex PCR; in TCRdb, only in-frame clones are kept and a portion is missing. This table has 130,000 or so clones, approximately 90% appearing once. The CDR3 extends over 16 amino acids. The V and J ends lost 2 bases and 3 bases respectively, with 14 bases between them. The germline V gene encodes CDR1 MNHEY and CDR2 SVGAGI. The sequenced material came from peripheral blood. V usage is TRBV6-5 and J usage is TRBJ1-3; D perhaps matches TRBD1 (6 bases). The sequence was collected from a woman aged 50 to 60 with acute or convalescent COVID-19. CDR3 coding DNA: TGTGCCAGCAGTTACCTGCAGGGGAACTTTGGAAACACCATATATTTT. Its translation: CASSYLQGNFGNTIYF.